These T cell receptor beta chains were read from a single sample in a study of early T cells in non-severe SARS-CoV-2 infection. Via MiXCR, TCRdb re-called the 5' RACE reads, giving one row per CDR3 protein. The table includes over 85,000 distinct CDR3 sequences, 16% detected once. The sequenced sample consisted of whole blood. These TCRs come from an adult who was a healthcare worker with PCR-confirmed SARS-CoV-2 infection or an uninfected control (not recorded which). The CDR3 runs from the conserved cysteine through the conserved F or W. A D gene is named only where the DNA matches it firmly. A clone size is listed for some rows: how often the clone was seen (once, few, many), or a class if it is expanded.

cdr3_aa cdr3_nt j_call v_call clone_size d_call
CASSTGVWRSYNEQFF TGTGCCAGCAGTACAGGGGTCTGGAGATCCTACAATGAGCAGTTCTTC TRBJ2-1 TRBV6-2/TRBV6-3 NA TRBD1
CASSILAGSSYNEQFF TGTGCCAGCAGCATTCTAGCGGGCTCCTCCTACAATGAGCAGTTCTTC TRBJ2-1 TRBV12-3/TRBV12-4 NA TRBD2
CASSDGGSSNEQFF TGTGCCAGCAGCGATGGGGGGAGTTCTAATGAGCAGTTCTTC TRBJ2-1 TRBV9 NA NA
CSVVDWLETQYF TGCAGCGTCGTAGACTGGTTAGAGACCCAGTACTTC TRBJ2-5 TRBV29-1 NA NA
CASSQRGVSYEQYF TGTGCCAGCAGCCAAAGAGGTGTCTCCTACGAGCAGTACTTC TRBJ2-7 TRBV3-1 NA NA
CASSPGLAKNIQYF TGTGCCAGCAGCCCGGGACTAGCCAAAAACATTCAGTACTTC TRBJ2-4 TRBV9 few NA
CASSYQSNQPQHF TGTGCCAGCAGTTACCAGAGCAATCAGCCCCAGCATTTT TRBJ1-5 TRBV6-5 NA NA
CASSLLGLTEAFF TGTGCCAGCAGTTTATTGGGCCTAACTGAAGCTTTCTTT TRBJ1-1 TRBV27 NA NA
CASSHYRGRMYNEQFF TGTGCCAGCAGCCACTACAGGGGGCGCATGTACAATGAGCAGTTCTTC TRBJ2-1 TRBV11-2 NA TRBD1
CASSAGASGENIQYF TGTGCCAGCAGCGCCGGGGCTAGCGGGGAAAACATTCAGTACTTC TRBJ2-4 TRBV7-9 few TRBD2
CATSRDRGAGTEAFF TGTGCCACCAGCAGAGATAGGGGGGCTGGTACTGAAGCTTTCTTT TRBJ1-1 TRBV15 few NA
CASGELLTAFF TGTGCCAGCGGTGAACTACTCACCGCTTTCTTT TRBJ1-1 TRBV12-3/TRBV12-4 many NA
CASSLEAGGLQETQYF TGTGCCAGCAGTTTGGAGGCAGGGGGACTCCAAGAGACCCAGTACTTC TRBJ2-5 TRBV12-3/TRBV12-4 many NA
CSARLSSGGSSTDTQYF TGCAGTGCTAGATTATCTAGCGGGGGCTCTAGCACAGATACGCAGTATTTT TRBJ2-3 TRBV20-1 NA TRBD2
CASRTGTSYNEQFF TGTGCCAGCAGAACCGGGACCTCCTACAATGAGCAGTTCTTC TRBJ2-1 TRBV6-5 NA NA
CASSPSLAERDTQYF TGTGCCAGCAGCCCGAGCCTAGCGGAGAGGGATACGCAGTATTTT TRBJ2-3 TRBV7-9 NA TRBD2
CASSPERITYEQYF TGTGCCAGCAGTCCCGAGCGGATAACCTACGAGCAGTACTTC TRBJ2-7 TRBV28 once NA
CAISGGHNYGYTF TGTGCCATCAGTGGGGGGCATAACTATGGCTACACCTTC TRBJ1-2 TRBV10-3 NA NA
CASSYVGGENEQFF TGTGCCAGCAGCTACGTCGGTGGGGAAAATGAGCAGTTCTTC TRBJ2-1 TRBV7-2 NA NA
CASSLTGSSYNEQFF TGTGCCAGCAGCTTGACGGGGAGCTCCTACAATGAGCAGTTCTTC TRBJ2-1 TRBV11-2 few NA
CASSYWVRGTGELFF TGTGCCAGCAGTTATTGGGTGAGAGGCACCGGGGAGCTGTTTTTT TRBJ2-2 TRBV6-2/TRBV6-3 few NA
CASSMKGNYGYTF TGTGCCAGTAGTATGAAGGGGAACTATGGCTACACCTTC TRBJ1-2 TRBV19 NA NA
CVLGTLTDTQYF TGTGTCCTGGGCACGCTCACAGATACGCAGTATTTT TRBJ2-3 TRBV7-9 few NA
CASSFEAGANNSPLHF TGTGCCAGCAGTTTTGAGGCAGGGGCAAATAATTCACCCCTCCACTTT TRBJ1-6 TRBV28 NA NA
CAVGGHTYNEQFF TGTGCCGTCGGGGGACATACATACAATGAGCAGTTCTTC TRBJ2-1 TRBV6-1 NA NA
CASSQDLRVSYNEQFF TGCGCCAGCAGCCAAGATTTGCGAGTCTCCTACAATGAGCAGTTCTTC TRBJ2-1 TRBV4-3 NA NA
CASREQGSQPQHF TGTGCCAGCAGGGAACAGGGGAGCCAGCCCCAGCATTTT TRBJ1-5 TRBV27 many TRBD1
CSAPGTGRNEQFF TGCAGTGCTCCCGGGACAGGGAGAAATGAGCAGTTCTTC TRBJ2-1 TRBV20-1 few TRBD1
CASSFTTHTRGFGTEAFF TGTGCCAGCAGTTTCACTACCCATACGCGGGGCTTTGGCACTGAAGCTTTCTTT TRBJ1-1 TRBV6-5 NA NA
CSVEPGLLNEQFF TGCAGCGTAGAACCGGGACTCCTCAATGAGCAGTTCTTC TRBJ2-1 TRBV29-1 few NA